Below, 24 T cell receptor beta chains from the same sample are listed, as sequenced in a study of early T cells in non-severe SARS-CoV-2 infection. TCRdb reprocessed the 5' RACE reads via MiXCR and lists one record per CDR3 protein. Of 25,000 to 35,000 distinct CDR3 sequences listed, around 7% are singletons. The specimen sequenced was whole blood. These TCRs come from an adult who was a healthcare worker with PCR-confirmed SARS-CoV-2 infection or an uninfected control (not recorded which).

The chain combines TRBV29-1 with TRBJ2-1, with 8 bases that match TRBD2. This CDR3 is built from 15 residues. Unmatched junction bases numbered 5, after V lost 4 bases and J lost 0 bases. Germline CDR1 and CDR2: SQVTM and ANQGSEA. In DNA, the CDR3 is TGCAGCGTTGTCTCTAGCGGGTTCTCCTACAATGAGCAGTTCTTC. Translating gives CSVVSSGFSYNEQFF.

This clonotype has ten or more counts. The rearrangement joins TRBV7-3 to TRBJ1-2, with D perhaps matching TRBD1 (5 bases). The CDR3 has 13 residues. Germline CDR1 is SGHTA and CDR2 is FQGTGA. With 1 base removed from V and 8 bases from J, the gap between germline ends came to 11 bases. DNA of the CDR3: TGTGCCAGCAGCTTAAGGGGACGATTGGGCTACACCTTC. Translation gives CASSLRGRLGYTF. Full variable domain (rest looked up from reference TRBV7-3 and TRBJ1-2): GAGVSQTPSNKVTEKGKYVELRCDPISGHTALYWYRQSLGQGPEFLIYFQGTGAADDSGLPNDRFFAVRPEGSVSTLKIQRTERGDSAVYLCASSLRGRLGYTFGSGTRLTVV.

This chain links TRBV3-1 with TRBJ1-2; a weak D match, TRBD1 (5 bases). In germline, CDR1 is LGHDT, CDR2 YNNKEL (reference sequence). The V and J ends lost 0 bases and 8 bases respectively, with 13 bases between them. CDR3 length equals 14 residues. CDR3 sequence: CASSQESQGRGYTF. Here the CDR3 DNA reads TGTGCCAGCAGCCAAGAATCGCAGGGACGCGGCTACACCTTC. Complete variable domain (other parts from reference TRBV3-1 and TRBJ1-2): DTAVSQTPKYLVTQMGNDKSIKCEQNLGHDTMYWYKQDSKKFLKIMFSYNNKELIINETVPNRFSPKSPDKAHLNLHINSLELGDSAVYFCASSQESQGRGYTFGSGTRLTVV.

The table lists this clonotype with many counts. The genes are TRBV28 and TRBJ2-1; TRBD2 matches at 10 bases. Germline CDR1 is MDHEN and CDR2 is SYDVKM. This CDR3 spans 16 amino acids. V lost 2 bases to trimming and J lost 7 bases; unmatched junction nucleotides: 8. The CDR3 reads CASSLGEAGGPNEQFF. DNA for the CDR3: TGTGCCAGCAGTTTAGGTGAAGCGGGAGGGCCTAATGAGCAGTTCTTC.

The chain is built from TRBV12-3 or TRBV12-4 and TRBJ1-5; D perhaps matches TRBD1 (5 bases). Trimming removed 3 bases from V and 7 bases from J, with 10 bases in between. The length of the CDR3 is 13 residues. This chain's CDR3 is CASSLGLPQPQHF. In DNA form, the CDR3 reads TGTGCCAGCAGTTTGGGGCTTCCCCAGCCCCAGCATTTT.

This clonotype showed up many times. This chain joins TRBV19 and TRBJ2-2; a possible D gene is TRBD2 (5 bases). V lost 3 bases and J 6 bases, leaving 17 bases between the germline ends. The CDR3 loop spans 16 amino acids. Germline assignment: CDR1 LNHDA and CDR2 SQIVND (reference sequence). The CDR3 coding sequence is TGTGCCAGTAGTATGGGCGTGGGAGAGGGTTCCGGGGAGCTGTTTTTT. Translated, it gives CASSMGVGEGSGELFF.

This clonotype was found many times. The chain joins TRBV20-1 to TRBJ1-5; D perhaps matches TRBD1 (5 bases). V lost 5 bases and J lost 6, with 17 bases in between. CDR1 is DFQATT and CDR2 is SNEGSKA in the germline V gene (reference sequence). The CDR3 length is 14 residues. For the CDR3, the DNA is TGCAGTGCTTCGGGAAGCCAGGGCCCTCAGCCCCAGCATTTT. It is translated as CSASGSQGPQPQHF.

The V call is TRBV29-1, the J call TRBJ2-1; D not certain. V shed 3 bases and J shed 3 bases, with 6 bases lying between them. CDR1 SQVTM and CDR2 ANQGSEA come from the germline V gene. The CDR3 length is 12 residues. CDR3 in DNA: TGCAGCGTTGAGGTCATCTACAATGAGCAGTTCTTC. This translates into CSVEVIYNEQFF.

Worth noting for this clonotype: Mismatch with germline at one junction end may stem from a read error. The V call is TRBV6-1, the J call TRBJ2-7; D is uncertain. CDR3 length: 13 residues. Germline V gene data show CDR1 as MNHNS and CDR2 as SASEGT. The CDR3 DNA sequence: TGTGCCAGCAGGGAAGTTAGCTCCTACGAGCAGTACTTC. Translated: CASREVSSYEQYF.

As regards this clonotype: A much larger clone differs from this one at a single base, so this may be a read error. The V and J genes are TRBV20-1 and TRBJ1-3, with 7 nucleotides matching TRBD1. The V gene's germline CDR1 is DFQATT and CDR2 SNEGSKA (reference sequence). Trimming cost V 6 bases and J 2 bases; bases outside gene matches: 10. The CDR3 consists of 15 residues. CDR3 region: CSALKLQGAGNTIYF. The CDR3 coding sequence is TGCAGTGCCCTAAAACTCCAGGGGGCTGGAAACACCATATATTTT.

Only a few counts were recorded for this clonotype. The chain joins TRBV11-2 to TRBJ2-3, with TRBD1 as a possible D gene (6 bases). Looked up from germline, CDR1 is SGHAT and CDR2 is FQNNGV. CDR3 length: 13 residues. Between the trimmed V and J ends, which lost 5 bases and 6 bases, there was a span of 12 bases. CDR3 sequence reads: CASSNQGTDTQYF. The CDR3 nucleotides read TGTGCCAGCAGCAACCAGGGGACGGATACGCAGTATTTT.

This clonotype has at least ten counts. The chain joins TRBV7-6 to TRBJ2-3; D call uncertain. V lost 0 bases and J 0 bases, leaving 7 bases between the germline ends. The CDR3 extends over 15 amino acids. CDR1 and CDR2 (germline): SGHVS, FNYEAQ. CDR3 sequence (DNA): TGTGCCAGCAGCTTAGCATGGCAGAGCACAGATACGCAGTATTTT. Translation gives CASSLAWQSTDTQYF.

Ten or more counts support this clonotype. The J gene is TRBJ1-2, the V gene TRBV20-1; D is possibly TRBD1 (5 bases). The CDR3 length is 14 residues. The V end was cut by 8 bases, the J end by 0 bases, with 16 bases between. Germline CDR1 is DFQATT and CDR2 is SNEGSKA (reference sequence). The CDR3 sequence: CSSVGTATNYGYTF. In nucleotides, the CDR3 is TGCAGTTCCGTGGGGACGGCGACTAACTATGGCTACACCTTC.

This clonotype showed up many times. The chain has TRBV27 and TRBJ1-5, with 7 nucleotides matching TRBD1. From germline, CDR1 is MNHEY and CDR2 SMNVEV (reference sequence). V was clipped by 4 bases and J by 4 bases; unmatched bases: 1. The CDR3 extends over 13 amino acids. This chain's CDR3 is CASSSTGNQPQHF. The CDR3 region has the DNA TGTGCCAGCAGTTCGACAGGGAATCAGCCCCAGCATTTT.

This clonotype occurred a few times. The chain joins TRBV2 to TRBJ2-4; the D is unclear. This CDR3 spans 13 amino acids. The V gene lost 6 bases and the J gene lost 8 bases, with 14 bases spanning the gap. The germline gives CDR1 SNHLY, CDR2 FYNNEI. The DNA of the CDR3 is TGTGCCAGCAGCCAGGATTTAAGGGACATTCAGTACTTC. Translation: CASSQDLRDIQYF.

The gene calls are TRBV7-9 and TRBJ2-3, with D possibly called TRBD1 or TRBD2 (5 bases each). Germline CDR1 SEHNR, CDR2 FQNEAQ (reference sequence). The CDR3 has 15 residues. Trimming took off 7 bases at V and 4 bases at J, with 18 bases between the two ends. The CDR3 reads CASNTGRSDADTQYF. DNA for the CDR3: TGTGCCAGCAACACGGGGCGGTCCGACGCAGATACGCAGTATTTT.

This clonotype has a count of ten or more. The V and J genes are TRBV20-1 and TRBJ2-7; D may be TRBD2 (6 bases). V was trimmed by 0 bases and J by 4 bases, leaving 13 bases between them. Germline loops: CDR1 DFQATT, CDR2 SNEGSKA (reference sequence). The CDR3 is 14 residues long. The CDR3 sequence is CSARDTGAIYEQYF. CDR3 sequence (DNA): TGCAGTGCTAGAGATACGGGAGCCATTTACGAGCAGTACTTC.

This clonotype was detected many times. The chain is built from TRBV6-6 and TRBJ1-1, with unresolved D. Trimming removed 4 bases at V and 3 bases at J, with 9 bases between. The CDR3 is 13 residues long. Germline CDR1 MNHNY, CDR2 SVGAGI (reference sequence). The CDR3 DNA follows: TGTGCCAGCAGTTCCAACATGGACACTGAAGCTTTCTTT. This sequence encodes CASSSNMDTEAFF.

This clonotype showed up many times. The chain uses TRBV20-1 and TRBJ1-2, with 7 bases identical to TRBD1. The CDR3 extends over 15 amino acids. V lost 1 base and J lost 0; bases outside the gene matches: 5. In germline, CDR1 is DFQATT, CDR2 SNEGSKA (reference sequence). CDR3 sequence reads: CSARVAGGTNYGYTF. In nucleotides, the CDR3 is TGCAGTGCTAGAGTGGCAGGGGGAACTAACTATGGCTACACCTTC.

This clonotype has a count of ten or more. V and J are TRBV28 and TRBJ2-7; 8 nucleotides line up with TRBD1. The junction had 9 bases not matched to a gene; V was cut back by 5 bases and J by 0 bases. This CDR3 is built from 16 residues. Germline V gene sequence: CDR1 MDHEN, CDR2 SYDVKM. The CDR3 sequence is CASSPLYRGTSYEQYF. The CDR3 DNA sequence: TGTGCCAGCAGTCCCTTATACAGGGGGACCTCCTACGAGCAGTACTTC.

This clonotype was detected many times. The chain uses TRBV28 and TRBJ1-1; no clear D gene. Germline V gives CDR1 MDHEN, CDR2 SYDVKM. The germline V and J ends were trimmed by 1 base and 1 base, with 10 bases remaining between them. CDR3 size: 15 residues. The chain's CDR3 is CASSLFTPGNTEAFF. The CDR3 DNA reads as TGTGCCAGCAGTTTATTTACACCCGGGAACACTGAAGCTTTCTTT.

This clonotype was counted at least ten times. The rearrangement links TRBV5-6 to TRBJ2-2; a possible D gene is TRBD1 (5 bases). The CDR3 runs to 15 residues. Germline V gene data show CDR1 as SGHDT and CDR2 as YYEEEE. V lost 0 bases and J 1 base, leaving 7 bases between the germline ends. CDR3 protein: CASSLVGVNTGELFF. As DNA, the CDR3 is TGTGCCAGCAGCTTGGTAGGGGTGAACACCGGGGAGCTGTTTTTT.

This clonotype was recorded many times. This chain uses TRBV20-1 with TRBJ2-5, with no clear D. CDR1 and CDR2 from the germline V gene are DFQATT and SNEGSKA (reference sequence). V was shortened by 2 bases and J by 3 bases, with 7 bases between the two germline ends. This CDR3 has 12 amino acids. The CDR3 DNA reads as TGCAGTGCTAGACATCCAGAAGAGACCCAGTACTTC. The encoded protein is CSARHPEETQYF.

This clonotype was seen ten or more times. This rearrangement joins TRBV29-1 to TRBJ2-1; D gene uncertain. CDR1 SQVTM and CDR2 ANQGSEA come from the germline V gene. Trimming cost V 2 bases and J 5 bases, with 7 bases left between them. The CDR3 contains 12 residues. CDR3: CSVEKGHNEQFF. Written as DNA, the CDR3 is TGCAGCGTTGAAAAGGGTCACAATGAGCAGTTCTTC.